In this sample, the clone carrying this T cell receptor beta chain turned up a few times. Antigen specificity is unknown. Here immunoSEQ multiplex PCR was the method, and the copy in TCRdb shows in-frame clones only, minus some. Here the sample spans 120,000 or so clones, approximately 80% being singletons. Unmatched junction bases numbered 5, after V lost 2 bases and J lost 6 bases. The CDR3 has 15 amino acids. Germline V gene sequence: CDR1 SGHTA, CDR2 FQGNSA. As for time point: blood 2 weeks post-SBRT. Treatment specified: 15 Gy SBRT to primary tumor, nephrectomy 4 weeks later. After SBRT, blood was collected at 2 and 4 weeks, plus baseline. This renal cell carcinoma was of the clear cell type. The data derive from a study of radiation and T cells in renal cell carcinoma. Study conclusions and caveats: Pretreatment tumor biopsies were lacking, so baseline clonotypes are unknown. From baseline, blood top tumor clonotypes peaked at 2 weeks post-radiation.

This specimen was blood, taken from a patient whose treatment included radiotherapy and nephrectomy. This chain uses TRBV7-2 with TRBJ2-1, with 9 bases aligning to TRBD2. The origin of this receptor is a woman aged 60-70 years with renal cell carcinoma. This chain's CDR3 is CASSLMAGGPNEQFF. The CDR3 nucleotides are TGTGCCAGCAGCTTAATGGCGGGAGGGCCCAATGAGCAGTTCTTC.